This T cell receptor beta chain originates from a study of response to subunit inactivated influenza vaccine. Points from the study as a whole: It was the authors' suggestion that each seasonal influenza vaccination recruits few new T cells.

Of note for this clonotype: Its antigen is currently unknown.

TCRdb called the RT-PCR reads again in MiXCR, with one record for every CDR3 protein. The sample holds 590,000 or so distinct CDR3 sequences, less than 15% seen once. CDR3 length equals 15 residues. The germline CDR1 and CDR2 sequences are DFQATT and SNEGSKA (reference sequence). V was pared by 6 bases and J by 8 bases, with 17 bases of the junction left unmatched. Here the sequenced sample was PBMCs from blood, taken approximately 15 days before vaccination. This clonotype was sampled from a man in his fifties or sixties who received an inactivated influenza vaccine. This chain links TRBV20-1 with TRBJ2-3, with 7 bases lining up with TRBD2. CDR3 nucleotide sequence: TGCAGTGCCGAAATTACTGGACGGGAGGTCGGTACGCAGTATTTT. Amino acid sequence: CSAEITGREVGTQYF.